This T cell receptor (beta chain) was sequenced in a study of post-analysis software for immune sequencing data. Turning to the study itself: Patients had relapsing-remitting, secondary progressive or progressive-relapsing multiple sclerosis; some lacked subtype.

Tagging with unique molecular identifiers was a feature of the TCR beta cDNA libraries. Roughly 490,000 cDNA molecules came from around 1 to 10 million T cells. TCRdb ran MiXCR on the PCR reads and lists one entry per CDR3 protein. The sample shows hundreds of thousands of distinct CDR3 sequences, approximately 42% of them seen only once. General study findings and limits: F-measure co-clustering was strong for batch-matched samples.

Regarding this clonotype: Its antigen remains unknown.

Material: blood. The sequence was collected from a girl aged 2-10 years with multiple sclerosis.

The DNA of the CDR3 is TGCAGCGTCGATCAGGGGACCGAGACCCAGTACTTC. Translating gives CSVDQGTETQYF. The chain joins TRBV29-1 to TRBJ2-5; perhaps TRBD1 as D (6 bases). V gave up 6 bases and J gave up 5 bases, with 13 bases separating them. This CDR3 has 12 residues. Germline V gives CDR1 SQVTM, CDR2 ANQGSEA.